This T cell receptor (beta chain) was profiled in a study of CD8+ T cells in alopecia areata. This clone was detected only a few times. Investigators isolated RNA and reverse transcribed it into cDNA to act as the sequencing template. The method was immunoSEQ multiplex PCR; TCRdb's version includes in-frame clones alone and lacks a portion of them. The sample contains fewer than 110,000 clones, 55% of which appear only once. Sorting from PBMCs produced CD4+ and CD8+ T cells. Germline CDR1 reads SGHAT; CDR2 reads FQNNGV. The CDR3 spans 17 residues. V lost 1 base to trimming and J lost 3 bases, with 13 bases between them.

The chain recombines TRBV11-2 with TRBJ2-6; D possibly corresponds to TRBD1 (5 bases). This receptor was taken from a human donor in good health. Sequences were obtained from CD4+ T cells sorted from blood. Written as DNA, the CDR3 is TGTGCCAGCAGCTTAGTCACAGGTGGTGGTGGGGCCAACGTCCTGACTTTC. Protein: CASSLVTGGGGANVLTF.